Listed below are T cell receptor beta chains from one sample, sequenced in a study of blood T cell repertoires in COVID-19. Clones were sequenced by immunoSEQ multiplex PCR, and TCRdb holds only the in-frame ones, with some missing. The sample has 100,000 or so clones, around 72% seen once. Sequencing was performed on peripheral blood. The receptors derive from a woman older than 75 with acute or convalescent COVID-19. Each CDR3 is given with its conserved first and last residue. D genes are given only for firm matches. The size entry is marked missing in some rows and otherwise reads once, few, many or a size class.

J: TRBJ2-2; D: -; V: TRBV24-1; size: -; DNA: TGTGCCACCAGTCGGACAGCGAACACCGGGGAGCTGTTTTTT; CDR3: CATSRTANTGELFF
J: TRBJ2-6; D: TRBD1; V: TRBV7-3; size: -; DNA: TGTGCCAGCAGCTCGACAGGGCCGTCCTCTGGGGCCAACGTCCTGACTTTC; CDR3: CASSSTGPSSGANVLTF
J: TRBJ1-2; D: -; V: TRBV6-5; size: -; DNA: TGTGCCAGTCGGGCGGGGTTGAACTATGGCTACACCTTC; CDR3: CASRAGLNYGYTF
J: TRBJ1-1; D: -; V: TRBV2; size: -; DNA: TGTGCCAGCAGTGGGCAGTCGAACACTGAAGCTTTCTTT; CDR3: CASSGQSNTEAFF
J: TRBJ1-3; D: -; V: TRBV19; size: -; DNA: TGTGCCAGTAGTATCCGGGGGGATTACTCTGGAAACACCATATATTTT; CDR3: CASSIRGDYSGNTIYF
J: TRBJ2-7; D: TRBD1; V: TRBV3-1/TRBV3-2; size: -; DNA: TGTGCCAGCAGCCAGGGACAGGGCTACGAGCAGTACTTC; CDR3: CASSQGQGYEQYF
J: TRBJ1-1; D: -; V: TRBV7-2; size: few; DNA: TGTGCCAGCAGCTTAGTACGGTTGAACACTGAAGCTTTCTTT; CDR3: CASSLVRLNTEAFF
J: TRBJ1-1; D: -; V: TRBV7-9; size: -; DNA: TGTGCCAGCAGCTTAGGACAATCGGCTGAAGCTTTCTTT; CDR3: CASSLGQSAEAFF
J: TRBJ1-2; D: TRBD1; V: TRBV5-4; size: -; DNA: TGTGCCAGCAGCCCGACAGGGTCGGGCTATGGCTACACCTTC; CDR3: CASSPTGSGYGYTF
J: TRBJ1-2; D: -; V: TRBV2; size: -; DNA: TGTGCCAGCACCCCCGGGTCGTCCAGGACGGGGGGCTACACCTTC; CDR3: CASTPGSSRTGGYTF
J: TRBJ1-1; D: -; V: TRBV5-6; size: -; DNA: TGTGCCAGCAGCTTGGGATGGAAAGGGAGAACGAACACTGAAGCTTTCTTT; CDR3: CASSLGWKGRTNTEAFF
J: TRBJ2-7; D: -; V: TRBV7-3; size: -; DNA: TGTGCCAGCGCGTTTGGTCCCTCCTACGAGCAGTACTTC; CDR3: CASAFGPSYEQYF
J: TRBJ1-6; D: TRBD1; V: TRBV2; size: few; DNA: TGTGCCAGCACCAGCCCCGGGACAGGGGTTATTGAAGATTCACCCCTCCACTTT; CDR3: CASTSPGTGVIEDSPLHF
J: TRBJ1-2; D: -; V: TRBV5-4; size: -; DNA: TGTGCCAGCTACGGCGACAGCCCCTTTAGAGATAACTATGGCTACACCTTC; CDR3: CASYGDSPFRDNYGYTF
J: TRBJ2-5; D: -; V: TRBV10-3; size: once; DNA: TGTGCCATCAGTGGCAGTAACCAAGAGACCCAGTACTTC; CDR3: CAISGSNQETQYF
J: TRBJ2-3; D: TRBD2; V: TRBV7-2; size: -; DNA: TGTGCCAGCAGCTTAGAGGGACTAGGGCCAGATACGCAGTATTTT; CDR3: CASSLEGLGPDTQYF
J: TRBJ1-4; D: -; V: TRBV15; size: -; DNA: TGTGCCAGGGAGAGGGCAAAACTGTTTTTT; CDR3: CARERAKLFF
J: TRBJ2-3; D: TRBD2; V: TRBV9; size: once; DNA: TGTGCCAGCAGCCCGAGGGCTAGCGGTTTCACAGATACGCAGTATTTT; CDR3: CASSPRASGFTDTQYF
J: TRBJ1-2; D: TRBD1; V: TRBV6-5; size: many; DNA: TGTGCCAGCAGTCTTACAGGGGGCTCGGGCTATGGCTACACCTTC; CDR3: CASSLTGGSGYGYTF
J: TRBJ2-2; D: -; V: TRBV7-9; size: -; DNA: TGTGCCAAGCGAACAGGCGACACCGGGGAGCTGTTTTTT; CDR3: CAKRTGDTGELFF
J: TRBJ1-3; D: -; V: TRBV9; size: -; DNA: TGTGCCAGCAGCGTAGGGTGGCAGGGAAACACCATATATTTT; CDR3: CASSVGWQGNTIYF
J: TRBJ1-5; D: -; V: TRBV5-6; size: -; DNA: TGTGCCAGCAGCCTGGGGCAGGGGTGGGCTCAGCCCCAGCATTTT; CDR3: CASSLGQGWAQPQHF
J: TRBJ2-3; D: -; V: TRBV29-1; size: -; DNA: TGCAGCGCACAGGGACAAGGCACAGATACGCAGTATTTT; CDR3: CSAQGQGTDTQYF
J: TRBJ1-3; D: -; V: TRBV5-1; size: -; DNA: TGCGCCAGCAGCTTGGACAGCCCCAGGACTGGAAACACCATATATTTT; CDR3: CASSLDSPRTGNTIYF
J: TRBJ2-2; D: -; V: TRBV4-3; size: -; DNA: TGCGCCAGCAGCCTAACGGACAGTCACACCGGGGAGCTGTTTTTT; CDR3: CASSLTDSHTGELFF
J: TRBJ1-2; D: -; V: TRBV5-6; size: many; DNA: TGTGCCAGCAGCTTTCCCCCTCCGACAGGCGAACGCTATGGCTACACCTTC; CDR3: CASSFPPPTGERYGYTF
J: TRBJ1-3; D: -; V: TRBV30; size: -; DNA: TGTGCCTGGAGCTTGGGGCAGATCAGCTCTGGAAACACCATATATTTT; CDR3: CAWSLGQISSGNTIYF
J: TRBJ2-3; D: -; V: TRBV19; size: -; DNA: TGTGCCAGTAGTATAGGGGCCGGGGGATATACGCAGTATTTT; CDR3: CASSIGAGGYTQYF
J: TRBJ1-1; D: -; V: TRBV18; size: -; DNA: TGTGCCAGCTCACGACAGGCAATGAACACTGAAGCTTTCTTT; CDR3: CASSRQAMNTEAFF
J: TRBJ1-2; D: -; V: TRBV6-5; size: -; DNA: TGTGCCAGCAGATTAACGACAGACTATGGCTACACCTTC; CDR3: CASRLTTDYGYTF
J: TRBJ1-2; D: TRBD1; V: TRBV30; size: once; DNA: TGTGCCTGGACCCAGGGGGTCGGCGGCTACACCTTC; CDR3: CAWTQGVGGYTF
J: TRBJ2-1; D: TRBD2; V: TRBV7-9; size: -; DNA: TGTGCCAGCAGCAGGTTAGCGGGGGGCTCTTACAATGAGCAGTTCTTC; CDR3: CASSRLAGGSYNEQFF
J: TRBJ2-3; D: -; V: TRBV12-3/TRBV12-4; size: once; DNA: TGTGCCAGCAGCCTAGTCCCCGATACGCAGTATTTT; CDR3: CASSLVPDTQYF
J: TRBJ1-1; D: -; V: TRBV6-4; size: -; DNA: TGTGCCAGCATCCTCCGGGGAATGGCGTTGAACACTGAAGCTTTCTTT; CDR3: CASILRGMALNTEAFF
J: TRBJ2-4; D: -; V: TRBV15; size: -; DNA: TGTGCCACCAGCGGGGGGGACAGGACGGACATTCAGTACTTC; CDR3: CATSGGDRTDIQYF
J: TRBJ1-5; D: -; V: TRBV5-1; size: -; DNA: TGCGCCAGCAGCTTGATGGGGGGGGAGCCCCAGCATTTT; CDR3: CASSLMGGEPQHF
J: TRBJ2-1; D: -; V: TRBV5-6; size: -; DNA: TGTGCCAGCAGCCTTTTAGGGGATACCACCTACAATGAGCAGTTCTTC; CDR3: CASSLLGDTTYNEQFF
J: TRBJ2-1; D: -; V: TRBV5-1; size: -; DNA: TGCGCCAGCAGCTTGGGCGCGGGGGCGAAAAATGAGCAGTTCTTC; CDR3: CASSLGAGAKNEQFF
J: TRBJ2-3; D: -; V: TRBV7-3; size: many; DNA: TGTGCCAGCAGCTCGACACTGGGGGACTCGCAGTATTTT; CDR3: CASSSTLGDSQYF
J: TRBJ2-1; D: TRBD1; V: TRBV18; size: -; DNA: TGTGCCAGCTCACCGGGACAGGGGGTTGAGCAGTTCTTC; CDR3: CASSPGQGVEQFF
J: TRBJ1-2; D: TRBD1; V: TRBV6-2/TRBV6-3; size: -; DNA: TGTGCCAGCAGTTACGCGTCTGTGGACAGGGTTCCCTATGGCTACACCTTC; CDR3: CASSYASVDRVPYGYTF
J: TRBJ1-1; D: -; V: TRBV15; size: few; DNA: TGTGCCACCAGCAGAGCTTTTTCTGAAGCTTTCTTT; CDR3: CATSRAFSEAFF
J: TRBJ2-5; D: -; V: TRBV19; size: -; DNA: TGTGCCAGTAGTATAGCAGGGAACGCGGAGACCCAGTACTTC; CDR3: CASSIAGNAETQYF
J: TRBJ2-2; D: -; V: TRBV6-6; size: -; DNA: TGTGCCAGCACCTACGAAACCGGGGAGCTGTTTTTT; CDR3: CASTYETGELFF
J: TRBJ1-2; D: -; V: TRBV3-1/TRBV3-2; size: few; DNA: TGTGCCAGCAGCCGGACAGTTAACTATGGCTACACCTTC; CDR3: CASSRTVNYGYTF